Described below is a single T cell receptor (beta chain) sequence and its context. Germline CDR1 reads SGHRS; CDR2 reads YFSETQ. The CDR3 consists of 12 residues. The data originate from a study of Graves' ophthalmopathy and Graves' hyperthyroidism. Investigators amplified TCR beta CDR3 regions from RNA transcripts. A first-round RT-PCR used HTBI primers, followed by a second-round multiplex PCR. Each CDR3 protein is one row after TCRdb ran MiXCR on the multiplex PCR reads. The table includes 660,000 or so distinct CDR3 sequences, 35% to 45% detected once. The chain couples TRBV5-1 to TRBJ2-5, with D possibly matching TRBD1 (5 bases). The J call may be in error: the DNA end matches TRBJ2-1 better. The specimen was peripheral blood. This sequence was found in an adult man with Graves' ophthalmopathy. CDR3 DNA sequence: TGCGCCAGCAGCTTCAGGGTCGATGAGCAGTTCTTC. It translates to CASSFRVDEQFF.